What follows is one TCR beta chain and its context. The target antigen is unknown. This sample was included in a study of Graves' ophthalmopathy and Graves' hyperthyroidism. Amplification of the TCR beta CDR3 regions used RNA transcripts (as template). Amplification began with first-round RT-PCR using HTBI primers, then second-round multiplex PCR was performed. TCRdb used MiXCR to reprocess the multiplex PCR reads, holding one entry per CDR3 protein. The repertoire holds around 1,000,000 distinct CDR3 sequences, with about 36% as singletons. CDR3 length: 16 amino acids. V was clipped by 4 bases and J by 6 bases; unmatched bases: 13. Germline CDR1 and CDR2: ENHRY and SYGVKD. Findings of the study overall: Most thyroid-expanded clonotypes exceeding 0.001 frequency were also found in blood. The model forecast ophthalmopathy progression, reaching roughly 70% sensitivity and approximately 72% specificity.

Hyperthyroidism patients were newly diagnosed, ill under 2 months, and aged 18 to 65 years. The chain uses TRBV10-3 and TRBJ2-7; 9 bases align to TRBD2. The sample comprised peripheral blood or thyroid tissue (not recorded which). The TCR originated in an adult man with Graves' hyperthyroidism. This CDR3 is CAISANPGLATREQYF. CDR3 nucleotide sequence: TGTGCCATCAGTGCTAACCCGGGACTAGCTACTCGCGAGCAGTACTTC.